The T cell receptor (beta chain) under discussion was sequenced for a study of shared clonotypes between healthy human individuals. About the research overall: Researchers assigned three CD4 naive, three CD4 memory, two CD8 naive and one CD8 memory plate to each donor.

Healthy adults negative for HIV, lacking recent acute infections or vaccinations, served as donors. CD45RA+ naive and CD45RA-negative memory subsets were separated from CD4+ cells. Trimming stripped 2 bases from V and 7 bases from J, with 15 bases between. Per germline, CDR1 SGHRS and CDR2 YFSETQ. CDR3 size: 15 residues. TCRdb keeps only in-frame clones here, not all; method: immunoSEQ multiplex PCR. The sample shows over a million clones, 60% to 80% of them seen only once. Source material: memory CD4+ T cells sorted from blood. Subset given: CD45RA-negative fraction. The V call is TRBV5-1, the J call TRBJ1-4; D is possibly TRBD1 (6 bases). The receptor's source is a man younger than 35 in good health. The CDR3 sequence: CASSLSSGGGEKLFF. Written as DNA, the CDR3 is TGCGCCAGCAGCTTATCTTCCGGAGGGGGTGAAAAACTGTTTTTT.